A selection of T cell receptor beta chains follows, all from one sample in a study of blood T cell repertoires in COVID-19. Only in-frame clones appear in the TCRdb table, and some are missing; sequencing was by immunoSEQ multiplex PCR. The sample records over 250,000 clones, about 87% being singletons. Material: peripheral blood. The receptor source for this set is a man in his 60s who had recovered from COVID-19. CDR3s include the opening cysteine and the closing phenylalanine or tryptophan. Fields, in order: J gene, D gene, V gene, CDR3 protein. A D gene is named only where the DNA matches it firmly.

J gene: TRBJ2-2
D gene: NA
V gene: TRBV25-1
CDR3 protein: CASRLRVNTGELFF

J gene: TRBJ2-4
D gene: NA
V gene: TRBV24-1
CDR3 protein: CATSETTGLRYIQYF

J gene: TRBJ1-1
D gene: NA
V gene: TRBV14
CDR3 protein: CASSQDLGLAEAFF

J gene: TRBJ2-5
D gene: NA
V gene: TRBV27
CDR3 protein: CASSPWTTQETQYF

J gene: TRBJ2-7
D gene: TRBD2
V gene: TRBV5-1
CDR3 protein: CASSPGGSSYEQYF

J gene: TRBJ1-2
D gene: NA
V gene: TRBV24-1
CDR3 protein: CATSENRVNYGYTF

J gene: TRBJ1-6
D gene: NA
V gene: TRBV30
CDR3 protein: CAWSSLLVGNSPLHF

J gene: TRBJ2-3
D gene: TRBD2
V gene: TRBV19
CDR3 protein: CASSTSEAGVINTQYF

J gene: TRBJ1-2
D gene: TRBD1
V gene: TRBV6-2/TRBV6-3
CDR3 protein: CASSYSSGQGLAGYTF

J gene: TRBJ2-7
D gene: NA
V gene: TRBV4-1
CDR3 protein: CASSQADLSTGEQYF

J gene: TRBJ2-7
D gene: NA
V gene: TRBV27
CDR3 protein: CASSSKTRISYEQYF

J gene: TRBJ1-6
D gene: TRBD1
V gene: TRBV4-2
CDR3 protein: CASSQDTGTAYNSPLHF

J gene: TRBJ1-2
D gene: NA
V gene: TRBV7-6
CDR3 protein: CASSLAGDFQVYGYTF

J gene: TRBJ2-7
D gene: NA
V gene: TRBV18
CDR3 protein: CASSPPLAGKDEQYF

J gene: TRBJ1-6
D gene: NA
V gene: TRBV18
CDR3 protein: CASSPDGGGGSPLHF

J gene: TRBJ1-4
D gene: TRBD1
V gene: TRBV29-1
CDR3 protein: CSVEGDRGSNEKLFF

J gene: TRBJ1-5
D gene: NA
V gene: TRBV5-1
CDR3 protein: CASGFFMDSRKQPQHF

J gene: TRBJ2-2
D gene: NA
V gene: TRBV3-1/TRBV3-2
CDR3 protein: CASSQDWREYGELFF

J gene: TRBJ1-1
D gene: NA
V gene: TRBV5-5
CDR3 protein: CASSPRGNTEAFF

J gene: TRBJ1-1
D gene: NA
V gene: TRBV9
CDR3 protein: CASSVVGGEAFF